This TCR beta chain was identified in a study of blood T cell repertoires in COVID-19. Study-wide background: There were acute and convalescent COVID-19 samples, and they came from the United States, Italy and Spain.

In the source study's methods: Estimation of nucleated cell counts was performed using reference gene primer amplification. Method: immunoSEQ multiplex PCR; TCRdb's copy keeps in-frame clones and lacks some. For V, J and clone size, that table is used; D and trimming come from the DNA. The sample shows some 250,000 clones, 80% to 90% of them seen only once. Germline CDR1 and CDR2: SGDLS and YYNGEE. There are 15 residues in the CDR3. Trimming pared 0 bases from V and 0 bases from J, leaving 7 bases between. Participants' own reports of clinical history determined their cohort assignment. The chain joins TRBV9 to TRBJ2-1; no definite D call. Material: PBMCs or T cells enriched from blood (not recorded which). The clonotype comes from a woman between 45 and 65 years old who had recovered from COVID-19. CDR3 protein: CASSVGVSSYNEQFF. Here the CDR3 DNA reads TGTGCCAGCAGCGTAGGAGTGAGCTCCTACAATGAGCAGTTCTTC. Together with reference TRBV9 and TRBJ2-1, the CDR3 gives the full variable domain: DSGVTQTPKHLITATGQRVTLRCSPRSGDLSVYWYQQSLDQGLQFLIQYYNGEERAKGNILERFSAQQFPDLHSELNLSSLELGDSALYFCASSVGVSSYNEQFFGPGTRLTVL.